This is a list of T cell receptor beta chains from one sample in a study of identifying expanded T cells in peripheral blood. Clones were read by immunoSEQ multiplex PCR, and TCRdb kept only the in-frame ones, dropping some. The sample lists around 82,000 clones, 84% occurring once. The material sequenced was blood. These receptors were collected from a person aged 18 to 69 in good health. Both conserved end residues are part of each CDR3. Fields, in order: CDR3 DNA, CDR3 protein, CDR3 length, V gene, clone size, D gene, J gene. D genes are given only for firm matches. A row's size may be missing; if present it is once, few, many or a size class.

CDR3 DNA: TGTGCTAGTGGGGCTAGCGGGATCGGCGCAGATACGCAGTATTTT
CDR3 protein: CASGASGIGADTQYF
CDR3 length: 15
V gene: TRBV12-5
clone size: NA
D gene: TRBD2
J gene: TRBJ2-3

CDR3 DNA: TGTGCCAGTAGTATCCGGGACGGGCCCTACGAGCAGTACTTC
CDR3 protein: CASSIRDGPYEQYF
CDR3 length: 14
V gene: TRBV19
clone size: once
D gene: NA
J gene: TRBJ2-7

CDR3 DNA: TGTGCCAGCAGTTATCAAATGAACACTGAAGCTTTCTTT
CDR3 protein: CASSYQMNTEAFF
CDR3 length: 13
V gene: TRBV6-5
clone size: NA
D gene: NA
J gene: TRBJ1-1

CDR3 DNA: TGTGCCAGCAGCTTAGGTCCGACCCAGTACTTC
CDR3 protein: CASSLGPTQYF
CDR3 length: 11
V gene: TRBV7-2
clone size: NA
D gene: NA
J gene: TRBJ2-5

CDR3 DNA: TGCGCCAGCAGCTTGGAAGTGCAGGAAAACACTGAAGCTTTCTTT
CDR3 protein: CASSLEVQENTEAFF
CDR3 length: 15
V gene: TRBV5-1
clone size: NA
D gene: NA
J gene: TRBJ1-1

CDR3 DNA: TGTGCCAGCAGCCCCCTTTTTGAGAGCGGTGAAGCTTTCTTT
CDR3 protein: CASSPLFESGEAFF
CDR3 length: 14
V gene: TRBV11-1
clone size: NA
D gene: NA
J gene: TRBJ1-1

CDR3 DNA: TGCGCCAGCAGCCAACCTACAGGGTTTCGCGGGGAGCTGTTTTTT
CDR3 protein: CASSQPTGFRGELFF
CDR3 length: 15
V gene: TRBV4-1
clone size: NA
D gene: NA
J gene: TRBJ2-2

CDR3 DNA: TGTGCCAGTAGTATAGGATCTAGCGGTCAAGAGACCCAGTACTTC
CDR3 protein: CASSIGSSGQETQYF
CDR3 length: 15
V gene: TRBV19
clone size: NA
D gene: TRBD2
J gene: TRBJ2-5

CDR3 DNA: TGTGCCAGCTCACCACCCGGACGGTCGAACACTGAAGCTTTCTTT
CDR3 protein: CASSPPGRSNTEAFF
CDR3 length: 15
V gene: TRBV18
clone size: NA
D gene: NA
J gene: TRBJ1-1

CDR3 DNA: TGTGCCAGCAGCCACAAGACAGGGAGGTACACTGAAGCTTTCTTT
CDR3 protein: CASSHKTGRYTEAFF
CDR3 length: 15
V gene: TRBV5-6
clone size: NA
D gene: TRBD1
J gene: TRBJ1-1

CDR3 DNA: TGTGCCTGGAGTGCCGACTACAGGAGCTATGGCTACACCTTC
CDR3 protein: CAWSADYRSYGYTF
CDR3 length: 14
V gene: TRBV30
clone size: NA
D gene: NA
J gene: TRBJ1-2

CDR3 DNA: TGTGCCAGCAGCTTGGGACTAGCGGGAGAGGAAGAGACCCAGTACTTC
CDR3 protein: CASSLGLAGEEETQYF
CDR3 length: 16
V gene: TRBV7-2
clone size: NA
D gene: TRBD2
J gene: TRBJ2-5

CDR3 DNA: TGTGCCAGCATTCACTGGCTTTCCACAGATACGCAGTATTTT
CDR3 protein: CASIHWLSTDTQYF
CDR3 length: 14
V gene: TRBV11-2
clone size: once
D gene: NA
J gene: TRBJ2-3

CDR3 DNA: TGTGCCAGCAGGCTGGGCGGGAGGGCGCTGGGAGCAGATACGCAGTATTTT
CDR3 protein: CASRLGGRALGADTQYF
CDR3 length: 17
V gene: TRBV7-2
clone size: NA
D gene: TRBD2
J gene: TRBJ2-3

CDR3 DNA: TGTGCCAGCAGCTTGAGTCCTGTCCTGACTTTC
CDR3 protein: CASSLSPVLTF
CDR3 length: 11
V gene: TRBV11-2
clone size: NA
D gene: NA
J gene: TRBJ2-6

CDR3 DNA: TGTGCCAGCTCCCCACACCACTTCTACACCTTC
CDR3 protein: CASSPHHFYTF
CDR3 length: 11
V gene: TRBV28
clone size: NA
D gene: NA
J gene: TRBJ1-2

CDR3 DNA: TGCGCCAGCAGTCAATCCCCACCCCACAGGGGGCCCCGAAAAGATACGCAGTATTTT
CDR3 protein: CASSQSPPHRGPRKDTQYF
CDR3 length: 19
V gene: TRBV23-1
clone size: NA
D gene: TRBD1
J gene: TRBJ2-3

CDR3 DNA: TGTGCCAGCAGCTTAATGGGAACCTCCTACGAGCAGTACTTC
CDR3 protein: CASSLMGTSYEQYF
CDR3 length: 14
V gene: TRBV7-3
clone size: NA
D gene: NA
J gene: TRBJ2-7

CDR3 DNA: TGTGCCAGCAGTTTATTCCCCGGTAACCAGCCCCAGCATTTT
CDR3 protein: CASSLFPGNQPQHF
CDR3 length: 14
V gene: TRBV27
clone size: once
D gene: NA
J gene: TRBJ1-5

CDR3 DNA: TGCGCCAGCAGCCAAGACCTTGGTAGCGGATTCTACGAGCAGTACTTC
CDR3 protein: CASSQDLGSGFYEQYF
CDR3 length: 16
V gene: TRBV4-3
clone size: NA
D gene: NA
J gene: TRBJ2-7

CDR3 DNA: TGTGCCAGCAGTTATGGGGCCACCGAGCAGTACTTC
CDR3 protein: CASSYGATEQYF
CDR3 length: 12
V gene: TRBV6-5
clone size: NA
D gene: NA
J gene: TRBJ2-7

CDR3 DNA: TGTGCCAGCAGTCCTCAACAGGGCACCTACGAGCAGTACTTC
CDR3 protein: CASSPQQGTYEQYF
CDR3 length: 14
V gene: TRBV6-5
clone size: NA
D gene: NA
J gene: TRBJ2-7

CDR3 DNA: TGTGCCAGCTTGCAGAGCCGTTATGGAGACTACACCTTC
CDR3 protein: CASLQSRYGDYTF
CDR3 length: 13
V gene: TRBV6-1
clone size: NA
D gene: NA
J gene: TRBJ1-2

CDR3 DNA: TGTGCCAGCAGCCAGGAGGTAGGATACGAGCCGGTCTATGGCTACACCTTC
CDR3 protein: CASSQEVGYEPVYGYTF
CDR3 length: 17
V gene: TRBV4-2
clone size: many
D gene: NA
J gene: TRBJ1-2

CDR3 DNA: TGTGCCAGCAGCTCAACTAGCGGGAGGGGGAACGAGCAGTACTTC
CDR3 protein: CASSSTSGRGNEQYF
CDR3 length: 15
V gene: TRBV13
clone size: NA
D gene: TRBD2
J gene: TRBJ2-7

CDR3 DNA: TGTGCCGGATCGAGGGGAGGGGACACTGAAGCTTTCTTT
CDR3 protein: CAGSRGGDTEAFF
CDR3 length: 13
V gene: TRBV30
clone size: NA
D gene: NA
J gene: TRBJ1-1

CDR3 DNA: TGTGCCAGCAGCTCCGTGGACAGCTACGAGCAGTACTTC
CDR3 protein: CASSSVDSYEQYF
CDR3 length: 13
V gene: TRBV5-6
clone size: many
D gene: NA
J gene: TRBJ2-7

CDR3 DNA: TGTGCCAGCAACGAAGCGTCAGCGGGCTATGGCTACACCTTC
CDR3 protein: CASNEASAGYGYTF
CDR3 length: 14
V gene: TRBV6-1
clone size: few
D gene: NA
J gene: TRBJ1-2

CDR3 DNA: TGCGCCAGCAGCCAAGAAAGGGCCTATGGCTACACCTTC
CDR3 protein: CASSQERAYGYTF
CDR3 length: 13
V gene: TRBV4-3
clone size: few
D gene: NA
J gene: TRBJ1-2

CDR3 DNA: TGTGCCAGCAGCTTCGGGACAGATACGCAGTATTTT
CDR3 protein: CASSFGTDTQYF
CDR3 length: 12
V gene: TRBV7-2
clone size: once
D gene: NA
J gene: TRBJ2-3

CDR3 DNA: TGTGCCAGTGGGGGGGGTTTTAGTAGCGGGTCGTCCTACGAGCAGTACTTC
CDR3 protein: CASGGGFSSGSSYEQYF
CDR3 length: 17
V gene: TRBV28
clone size: once
D gene: TRBD2
J gene: TRBJ2-7

CDR3 DNA: TGCGCCAGCAGCTTGACAGGGGGCTCTGGAAACACCATATATTTT
CDR3 protein: CASSLTGGSGNTIYF
CDR3 length: 15
V gene: TRBV5-1
clone size: once
D gene: TRBD1
J gene: TRBJ1-3

CDR3 DNA: TGCAGCGTTGAAGGGACGACCGGGGAGCTGTTTTTT
CDR3 protein: CSVEGTTGELFF
CDR3 length: 12
V gene: TRBV29-1
clone size: once
D gene: NA
J gene: TRBJ2-2

CDR3 DNA: TGCGCCAGCAGCCAAGATCCTCCCTCCATGGGTTTCCCCGGTCGGTACAATGAGCAGTTCTTC
CDR3 protein: CASSQDPPSMGFPGRYNEQFF
CDR3 length: 21
V gene: TRBV4-1
clone size: NA
D gene: NA
J gene: TRBJ2-1

CDR3 DNA: TGCGCCAGCAGCCAAGACGCAGGTTCCTACAATGAGCAGTTCTTC
CDR3 protein: CASSQDAGSYNEQFF
CDR3 length: 15
V gene: TRBV4-3
clone size: NA
D gene: NA
J gene: TRBJ2-1

CDR3 DNA: TGTGCCAGCAGCCGTCCCGGGACAGGGAATGGCTACACCTTC
CDR3 protein: CASSRPGTGNGYTF
CDR3 length: 14
V gene: TRBV5-8
clone size: few
D gene: TRBD1
J gene: TRBJ1-2

CDR3 DNA: TGTGCCAGCAGCCAATTGTCCCAGGCGTTTGGAAACACCATATATTTT
CDR3 protein: CASSQLSQAFGNTIYF
CDR3 length: 16
V gene: TRBV14
clone size: few
D gene: NA
J gene: TRBJ1-3

CDR3 DNA: TGCGCCAGCAGCCGCCAGAACCAGGGGTGGGGCAATGAGCAGTTCTTC
CDR3 protein: CASSRQNQGWGNEQFF
CDR3 length: 16
V gene: TRBV4-3
clone size: NA
D gene: NA
J gene: TRBJ2-1

CDR3 DNA: TGCGCCAGCACCCTGAGCCGGACGACCGGGGAGCTGTTTTTT
CDR3 protein: CASTLSRTTGELFF
CDR3 length: 14
V gene: TRBV5-1
clone size: NA
D gene: NA
J gene: TRBJ2-2

CDR3 DNA: TGTGCCAGCAGCGCCCGTACTAGCGGGAGAACTTACGAGCAGTACTTC
CDR3 protein: CASSARTSGRTYEQYF
CDR3 length: 16
V gene: TRBV9
clone size: once
D gene: TRBD2
J gene: TRBJ2-7

CDR3 DNA: TGCAGCGTTGAGGACAGCACAGATACGCAGTATTTT
CDR3 protein: CSVEDSTDTQYF
CDR3 length: 12
V gene: TRBV29-1
clone size: NA
D gene: NA
J gene: TRBJ2-3

CDR3 DNA: TGTGCCAGCGGCCGGGACAGTGACTACGAGCAGTACTTC
CDR3 protein: CASGRDSDYEQYF
CDR3 length: 13
V gene: TRBV11-2
clone size: NA
D gene: TRBD1
J gene: TRBJ2-7

CDR3 DNA: TGTGCCAGCAGCCAACCATCGGGAGCACCCTACAATGAGCAGTTCTTC
CDR3 protein: CASSQPSGAPYNEQFF
CDR3 length: 16
V gene: TRBV14
clone size: NA
D gene: NA
J gene: TRBJ2-1

CDR3 DNA: TGTGCCAGCACCAGGGGGCCTACAGATACGCAGTATTTT
CDR3 protein: CASTRGPTDTQYF
CDR3 length: 13
V gene: TRBV5-6
clone size: NA
D gene: TRBD1
J gene: TRBJ2-3

CDR3 DNA: TGTGCCAGCAGTTTATCGTCGGGAGGGTTCCCAGATACGCAGTATTTT
CDR3 protein: CASSLSSGGFPDTQYF
CDR3 length: 16
V gene: TRBV28
clone size: NA
D gene: TRBD2
J gene: TRBJ2-3

CDR3 DNA: TGTGCCAGCAGTGAATATGCAGGGGTGGGGGAAAAACTGTTTTTT
CDR3 protein: CASSEYAGVGEKLFF
CDR3 length: 15
V gene: TRBV25-1
clone size: NA
D gene: NA
J gene: TRBJ1-4

CDR3 DNA: TGCGCCAGCAGCTCCCTGGGCAGGGGGATCTACGAGCAGTACTTC
CDR3 protein: CASSSLGRGIYEQYF
CDR3 length: 15
V gene: TRBV5-1
clone size: NA
D gene: TRBD1
J gene: TRBJ2-7

CDR3 DNA: TGCGCCAGCACCACTCCCTACACAGATACGCAGTATTTT
CDR3 protein: CASTTPYTDTQYF
CDR3 length: 13
V gene: TRBV5-1
clone size: NA
D gene: NA
J gene: TRBJ2-3

CDR3 DNA: TGTGCCAGCAGTCCCCACTCGGACACCGGGGAGCTGTTTTTT
CDR3 protein: CASSPHSDTGELFF
CDR3 length: 14
V gene: TRBV28
clone size: NA
D gene: NA
J gene: TRBJ2-2

CDR3 DNA: TGCGCCAGCAGCTTGACCCCCCCAACAGGGTCTGAAGCTTTCTTT
CDR3 protein: CASSLTPPTGSEAFF
CDR3 length: 15
V gene: TRBV5-1
clone size: NA
D gene: NA
J gene: TRBJ1-1

CDR3 DNA: TGTGCCAGCAGCGTTTTGGGGGAGTGGGACAATGAGCAGTTCTTC
CDR3 protein: CASSVLGEWDNEQFF
CDR3 length: 15
V gene: TRBV9
clone size: NA
D gene: NA
J gene: TRBJ2-1

CDR3 DNA: TGTGCCAGCAGCTTGGGGACAGGGGGGTACGAGCAGTACTTC
CDR3 protein: CASSLGTGGYEQYF
CDR3 length: 14
V gene: TRBV5-8
clone size: NA
D gene: TRBD1
J gene: TRBJ2-7

CDR3 DNA: TGTGCCAGCAGCTTAGACGGGACAGTGTCAGATACGCAGTATTTT
CDR3 protein: CASSLDGTVSDTQYF
CDR3 length: 15
V gene: TRBV11-3
clone size: NA
D gene: TRBD1
J gene: TRBJ2-3

CDR3 DNA: TGCAGCGTTGTACGAGGAGGGTTAGTCGGGGAGCTGTTTTTT
CDR3 protein: CSVVRGGLVGELFF
CDR3 length: 14
V gene: TRBV29-1
clone size: NA
D gene: NA
J gene: TRBJ2-2

CDR3 DNA: TGCGCCAGCAGCCAACCCCCTTACAATGAGCAGTTCTTC
CDR3 protein: CASSQPPYNEQFF
CDR3 length: 13
V gene: TRBV4-3
clone size: NA
D gene: NA
J gene: TRBJ2-1

CDR3 DNA: TGTGCCAGCAGCCCTGACAGCCTCAATGAGCAGTTCTTC
CDR3 protein: CASSPDSLNEQFF
CDR3 length: 13
V gene: TRBV5-4
clone size: NA
D gene: NA
J gene: TRBJ2-1

CDR3 DNA: TGCAGCGTTGAGGGAGATGTGGGGCCGGGTACGCAGTATTTT
CDR3 protein: CSVEGDVGPGTQYF
CDR3 length: 14
V gene: TRBV29-1
clone size: NA
D gene: NA
J gene: TRBJ2-3